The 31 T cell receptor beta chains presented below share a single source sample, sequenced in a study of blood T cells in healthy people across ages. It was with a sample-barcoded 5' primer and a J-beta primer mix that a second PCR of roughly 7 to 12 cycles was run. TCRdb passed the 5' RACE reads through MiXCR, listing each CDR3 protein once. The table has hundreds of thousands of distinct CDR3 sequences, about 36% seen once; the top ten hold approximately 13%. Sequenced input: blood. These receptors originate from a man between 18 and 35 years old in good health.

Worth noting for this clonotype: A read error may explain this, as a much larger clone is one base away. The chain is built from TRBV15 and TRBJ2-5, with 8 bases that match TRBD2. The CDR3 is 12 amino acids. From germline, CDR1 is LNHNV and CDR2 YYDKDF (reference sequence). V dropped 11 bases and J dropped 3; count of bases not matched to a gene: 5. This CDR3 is CAAEGLEETQYF. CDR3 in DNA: TGTGCCGCCGAGGGACTAGAAGAGACCCAGTACTTC.

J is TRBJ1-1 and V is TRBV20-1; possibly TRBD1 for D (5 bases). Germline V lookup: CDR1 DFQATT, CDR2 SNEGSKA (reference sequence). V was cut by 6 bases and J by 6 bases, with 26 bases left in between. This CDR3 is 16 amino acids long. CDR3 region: CSAFLRAGTRRAEAFF. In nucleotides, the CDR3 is TGCAGTGCCTTCTTAAGGGCAGGGACTAGACGGGCTGAAGCTTTCTTT.

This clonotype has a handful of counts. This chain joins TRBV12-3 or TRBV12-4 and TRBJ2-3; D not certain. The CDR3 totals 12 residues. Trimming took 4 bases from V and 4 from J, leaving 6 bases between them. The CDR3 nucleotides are TGTGCCAGCAGTTGGGTTCCAGATACGCAGTATTTT. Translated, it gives CASSWVPDTQYF.

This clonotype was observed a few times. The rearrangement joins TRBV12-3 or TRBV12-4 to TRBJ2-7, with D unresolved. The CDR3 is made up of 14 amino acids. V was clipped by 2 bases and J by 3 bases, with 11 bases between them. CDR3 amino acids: CASSLLVSGYEQYF. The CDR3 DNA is TGTGCCAGCAGTTTACTCGTGAGTGGCTACGAGCAGTACTTC.

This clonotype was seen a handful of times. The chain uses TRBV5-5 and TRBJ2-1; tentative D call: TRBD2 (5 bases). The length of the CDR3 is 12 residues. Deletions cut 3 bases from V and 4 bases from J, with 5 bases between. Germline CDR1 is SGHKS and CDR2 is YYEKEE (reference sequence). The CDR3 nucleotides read TGTGCCAGCAGCTGGGAGTACAATGAGCAGTTCTTC. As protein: CASSWEYNEQFF.

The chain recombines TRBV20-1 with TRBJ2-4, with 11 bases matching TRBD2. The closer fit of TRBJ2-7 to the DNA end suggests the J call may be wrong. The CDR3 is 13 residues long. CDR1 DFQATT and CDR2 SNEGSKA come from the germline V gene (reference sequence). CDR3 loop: CSAATSGTYEQYF. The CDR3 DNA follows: TGCAGTGCCGCGACTAGCGGGACCTACGAGCAGTACTTC.

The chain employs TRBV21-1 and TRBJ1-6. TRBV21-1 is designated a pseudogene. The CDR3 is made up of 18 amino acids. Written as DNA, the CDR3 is TGTGCCAGCAGCAAAGCGGCGGGCAGGGGCTCCTATAATTCACCCCCCCACTTT. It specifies CASSKAAGRGSYNSPPHF.

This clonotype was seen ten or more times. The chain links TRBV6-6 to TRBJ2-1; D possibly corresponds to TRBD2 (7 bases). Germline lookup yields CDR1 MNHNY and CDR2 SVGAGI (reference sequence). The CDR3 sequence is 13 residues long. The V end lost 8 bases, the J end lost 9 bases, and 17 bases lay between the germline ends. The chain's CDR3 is CASYVGGPTEQFF. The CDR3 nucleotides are TGTGCCAGCTACGTGGGGGGGCCGACTGAGCAGTTCTTC.

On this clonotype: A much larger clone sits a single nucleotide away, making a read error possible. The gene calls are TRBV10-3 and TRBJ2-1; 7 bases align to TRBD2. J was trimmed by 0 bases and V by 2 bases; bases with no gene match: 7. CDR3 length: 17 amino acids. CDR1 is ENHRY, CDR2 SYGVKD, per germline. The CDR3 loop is CAISEPRAGSSYNEQFF. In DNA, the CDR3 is TGTGCCATCAGTGAGCCGAGAGCGGGGAGCTCCTACAATGAGCAGTTCTTC.

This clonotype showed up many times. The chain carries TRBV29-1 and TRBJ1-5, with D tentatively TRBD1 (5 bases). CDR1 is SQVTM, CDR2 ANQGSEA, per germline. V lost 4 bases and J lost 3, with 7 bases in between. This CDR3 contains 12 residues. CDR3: CSVAGDNQPQHF. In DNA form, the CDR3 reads TGCAGCGTTGCGGGGGACAATCAGCCCCAGCATTTT.

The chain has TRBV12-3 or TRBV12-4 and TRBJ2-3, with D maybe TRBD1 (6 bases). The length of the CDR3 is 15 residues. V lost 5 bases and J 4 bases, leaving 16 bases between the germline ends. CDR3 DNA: TGTGCCAGCAGTGAAGATGATTACAGGGCAGATACGCAGTATTTT. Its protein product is CASSEDDYRADTQYF.

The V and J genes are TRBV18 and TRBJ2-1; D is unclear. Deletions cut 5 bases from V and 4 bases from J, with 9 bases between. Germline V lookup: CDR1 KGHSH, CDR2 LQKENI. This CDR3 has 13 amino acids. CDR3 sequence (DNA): TGTGCCAGCTCAGGTCAGCAGTACAATGAGCAGTTCTTC. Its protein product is CASSGQQYNEQFF. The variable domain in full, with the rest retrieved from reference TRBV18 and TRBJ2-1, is NAGVMQNPRHLVRRRGQEARLRCSPMKGHSHVYWYRQLPEEGLKFMVYLQKENIIDESGMPKERFSAEFPKEGPSILRIQQVVRGDSAAYFCASSGQQYNEQFFGPGTRLTVL.

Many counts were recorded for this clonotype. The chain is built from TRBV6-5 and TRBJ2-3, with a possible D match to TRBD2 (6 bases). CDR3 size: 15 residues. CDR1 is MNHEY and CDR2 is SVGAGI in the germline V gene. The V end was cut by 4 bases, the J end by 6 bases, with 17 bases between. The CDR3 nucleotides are TGTGCCAGCAGTTCGTCCGGGACTGGTCATGATACGCAGTATTTT. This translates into CASSSSGTGHDTQYF.

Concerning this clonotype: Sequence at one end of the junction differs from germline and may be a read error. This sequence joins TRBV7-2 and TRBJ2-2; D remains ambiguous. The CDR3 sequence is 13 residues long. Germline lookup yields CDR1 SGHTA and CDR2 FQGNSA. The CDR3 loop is CAGSLSQTGELFF. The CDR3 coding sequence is TGTGCCGGCAGCTTATCGCAGACCGGGGAGCTGTTTTTT.

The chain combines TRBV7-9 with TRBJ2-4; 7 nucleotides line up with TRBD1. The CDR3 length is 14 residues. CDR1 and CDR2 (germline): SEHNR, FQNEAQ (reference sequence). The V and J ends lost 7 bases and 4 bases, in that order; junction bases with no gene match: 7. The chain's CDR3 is CASNEGGLKNIQYF. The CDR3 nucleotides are TGTGCCAGCAACGAAGGGGGCCTAAAAAACATTCAGTACTTC.

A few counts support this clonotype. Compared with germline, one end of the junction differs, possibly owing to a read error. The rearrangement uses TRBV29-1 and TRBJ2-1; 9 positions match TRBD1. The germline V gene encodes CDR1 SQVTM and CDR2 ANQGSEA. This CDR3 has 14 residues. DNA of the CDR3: TGCAGCGTGGAAGGACAGGGGAGTAGCGATGAGCAGTTCTTC. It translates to CSVEGQGSSDEQFF.

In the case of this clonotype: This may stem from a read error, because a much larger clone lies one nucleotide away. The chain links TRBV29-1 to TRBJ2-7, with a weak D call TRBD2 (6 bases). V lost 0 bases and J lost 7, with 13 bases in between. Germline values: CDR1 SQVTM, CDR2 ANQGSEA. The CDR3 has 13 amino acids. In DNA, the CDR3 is TGCAGCGTTGAAGAGAAGGCAGGGAGGGAGCAGTACTTC. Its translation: CSVEEKAGREQYF.

In DNA form, the CDR3 reads TGTGCCAGCAGTTTAGAACTGGATGGCTACACCTTC. This translates into CASSLELDGYTF. V usage is TRBV12-3 or TRBV12-4 and J usage is TRBJ1-2; D gene unclear. The CDR3 has 12 amino acids. Between the trimmed V and J ends, which lost 1 base and 6 bases, there was a span of 6 bases.

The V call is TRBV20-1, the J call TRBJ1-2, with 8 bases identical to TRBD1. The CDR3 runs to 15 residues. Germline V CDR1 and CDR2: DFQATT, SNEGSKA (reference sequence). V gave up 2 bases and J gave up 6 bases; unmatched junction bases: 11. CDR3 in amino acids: CSARNRQGNANGYTF. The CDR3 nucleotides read TGCAGTGCTAGAAATCGACAGGGGAATGCTAATGGCTACACCTTC.

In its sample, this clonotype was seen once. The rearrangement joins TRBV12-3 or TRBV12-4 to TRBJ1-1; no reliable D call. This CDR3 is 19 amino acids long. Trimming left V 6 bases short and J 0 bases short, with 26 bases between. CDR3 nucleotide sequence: TGTGCCAGCAGCACTCTAAACCCCAGCGTTTCTCCTTTGAACACTGAAGCTTTCTTT. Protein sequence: CASSTLNPSVSPLNTEAFF.

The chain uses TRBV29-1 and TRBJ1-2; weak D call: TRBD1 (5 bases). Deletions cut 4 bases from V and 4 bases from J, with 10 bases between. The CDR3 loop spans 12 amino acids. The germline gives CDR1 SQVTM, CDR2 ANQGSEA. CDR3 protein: CSVGDGFYGYTF. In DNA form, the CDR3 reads TGCAGCGTTGGGGACGGATTCTATGGCTACACCTTC.

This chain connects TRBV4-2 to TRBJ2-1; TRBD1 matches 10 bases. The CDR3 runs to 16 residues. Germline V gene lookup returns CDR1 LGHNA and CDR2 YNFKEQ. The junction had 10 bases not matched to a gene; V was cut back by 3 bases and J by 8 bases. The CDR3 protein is CASSQAGQGFGDEQFF. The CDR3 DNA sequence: TGTGCCAGCAGCCAGGCGGGACAGGGGTTTGGAGATGAGCAGTTCTTC.

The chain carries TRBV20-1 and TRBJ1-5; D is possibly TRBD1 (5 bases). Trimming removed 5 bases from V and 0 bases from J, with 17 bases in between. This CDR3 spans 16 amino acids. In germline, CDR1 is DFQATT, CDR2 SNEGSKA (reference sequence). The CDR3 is CSAPPMGVYSNQPQHF. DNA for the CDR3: TGCAGTGCTCCCCCAATGGGGGTGTATAGCAATCAGCCCCAGCATTTT.

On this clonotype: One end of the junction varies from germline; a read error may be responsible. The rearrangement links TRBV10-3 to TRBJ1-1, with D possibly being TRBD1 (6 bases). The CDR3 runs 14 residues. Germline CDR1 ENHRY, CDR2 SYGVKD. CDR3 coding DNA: TGTGCCATCGGTGATTCAGGGGTGAACACTGAAGCTTTCTTT. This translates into CAIGDSGVNTEAFF.

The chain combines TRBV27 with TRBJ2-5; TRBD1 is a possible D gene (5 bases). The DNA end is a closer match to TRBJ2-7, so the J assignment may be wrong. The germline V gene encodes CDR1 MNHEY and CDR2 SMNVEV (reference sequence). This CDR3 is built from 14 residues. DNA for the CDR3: TGTGCCAGCAGTTTGACAGAGACCAACTACGAGCAGTACTTC. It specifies CASSLTETNYEQYF.

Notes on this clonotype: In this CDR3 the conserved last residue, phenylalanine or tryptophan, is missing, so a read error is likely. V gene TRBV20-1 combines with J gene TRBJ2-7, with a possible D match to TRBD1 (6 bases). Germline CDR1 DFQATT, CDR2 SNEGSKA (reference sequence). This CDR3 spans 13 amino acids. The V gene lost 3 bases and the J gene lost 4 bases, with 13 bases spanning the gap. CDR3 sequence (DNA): TGCAGTGCTAGTCGCAGGGGAATGTACGAGCAGTACTCC. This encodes CSASRRGMYEQYS.

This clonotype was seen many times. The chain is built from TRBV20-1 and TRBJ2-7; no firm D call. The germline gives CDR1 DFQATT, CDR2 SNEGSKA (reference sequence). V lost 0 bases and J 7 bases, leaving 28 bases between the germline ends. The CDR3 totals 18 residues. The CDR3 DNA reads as TGCAGTGCTAGAGATTCGTTGGAGTGGGGATCGTTCCACAATGAGCAGTACTTC. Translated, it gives CSARDSLEWGSFHNEQYF.

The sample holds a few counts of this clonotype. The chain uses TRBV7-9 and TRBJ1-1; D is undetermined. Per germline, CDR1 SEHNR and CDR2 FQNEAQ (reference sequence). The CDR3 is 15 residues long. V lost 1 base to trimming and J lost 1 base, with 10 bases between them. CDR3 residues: CASSLGPASNTEAFF. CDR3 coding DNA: TGTGCCAGCAGCTTAGGGCCAGCCTCGAACACTGAAGCTTTCTTT.

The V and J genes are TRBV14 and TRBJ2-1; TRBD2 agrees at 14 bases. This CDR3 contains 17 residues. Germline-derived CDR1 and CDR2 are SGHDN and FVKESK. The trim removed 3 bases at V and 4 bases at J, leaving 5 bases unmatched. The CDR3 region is CASSHGLAGGFYNEQFF. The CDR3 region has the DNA TGTGCCAGCAGCCACGGACTAGCGGGGGGCTTTTACAATGAGCAGTTCTTC.

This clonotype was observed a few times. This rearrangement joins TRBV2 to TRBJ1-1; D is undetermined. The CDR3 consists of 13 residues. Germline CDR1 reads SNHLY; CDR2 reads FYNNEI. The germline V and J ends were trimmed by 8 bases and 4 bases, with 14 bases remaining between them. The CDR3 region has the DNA TGTGCCAGCGGTCTCCGAGGGTCCACTGAAGCTTTCTTT. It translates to CASGLRGSTEAFF.

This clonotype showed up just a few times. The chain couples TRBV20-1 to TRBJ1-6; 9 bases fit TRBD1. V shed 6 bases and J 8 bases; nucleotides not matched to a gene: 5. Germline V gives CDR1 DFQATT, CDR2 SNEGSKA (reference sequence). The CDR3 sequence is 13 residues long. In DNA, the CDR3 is TGCAGTGCCGTACAGGGGGCGGATTCACCCCTCCACTTT. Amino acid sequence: CSAVQGADSPLHF.